A selection of T cell receptor beta chains follows, all from one sample in a study of blood T cell repertoires in COVID-19. The protocol was immunoSEQ multiplex PCR, while the TCRdb copy is restricted to in-frame clones and leaves out a portion. The table has 200,000 to 300,000 clones, around 81% seen once. Sequencing used peripheral blood. All receptors come from a woman at least 80 years old with COVID-19, enrolled during active disease. The CDR3 runs from the conserved cysteine through the conserved F or W. Where a row states a size, it is once, few, many or the class of an expanded clone; other rows omit it.

v_call	j_call	clone_size	cdr3_aa
TRBV18	TRBJ1-2	once	CASSARDRGFYGYTF
TRBV6-5	TRBJ1-4	-	CASSYLGATNEKLFF
TRBV6-5	TRBJ2-5	-	CATSSGGAGRETQYF
TRBV18	TRBJ2-4	-	CASSISGGKNIQYF
TRBV30	TRBJ2-3	-	CAWSVQGGTDTQYF
TRBV5-1	TRBJ1-1	-	CASSLDRGNTEAFF
TRBV4-2	TRBJ2-3	-	CASSQTAGGSSDTQYF
TRBV20-1	TRBJ1-1	-	CSASIDRRTEAFF
TRBV6-4	TRBJ1-1	-	CASRKQGAVNTEAFF
TRBV19	TRBJ2-7	-	CASSMVAGSYEQYF
TRBV6-5	TRBJ2-5	-	CASSYSSGYQETQYF
TRBV5-4	TRBJ2-2	-	CASSLFDSNTGELFF
TRBV28	TRBJ2-5	-	CASGSWVETQYF
TRBV4-1	TRBJ2-4	-	CASSQAAGGVNIQYF
TRBV19	TRBJ1-5	-	CASSIGGTVNQPQHF
TRBV4-3	TRBJ2-2	-	CASSQDPEVAGELFF
TRBV28	TRBJ2-3	-	CASSQPGLGADTQYF
TRBV30	TRBJ1-3	-	CAWSVYIGNTIYF
TRBV2	TRBJ1-3	-	CASSGQGGILSGNTIYF
TRBV9	TRBJ2-5	-	CASSPGVKRDGETQYF
TRBV9	TRBJ2-5	-	CASSAGGETQYF
TRBV11-2	TRBJ1-2	-	CASSLLTDYGYTF
TRBV25-1	TRBJ2-7	-	CASTSGGTGRHEQYF
TRBV12-3/TRBV12-4	TRBJ1-2	few	CASSLAGVGGYTF
TRBV7-2	TRBJ2-7	-	CASSLPKGQAYEQYF
TRBV10-3	TRBJ2-5	few	CAISESNTDQETQYF
TRBV7-9	TRBJ2-7	-	CASSPRQGGRYEQYF
TRBV11-2	TRBJ1-2	-	CASSPTQGAYYGYTF
TRBV30	TRBJ1-1	-	CAWIFPADRGQRKAFF
TRBV30	TRBJ2-2	once	CAWSEMSAGELFF
TRBV5-1	TRBJ1-3	-	CASRLELLVNTIYF
TRBV30	TRBJ1-5	-	CAWSGQSQPQHF
TRBV5-1	TRBJ2-5	-	CASSLASGAQETQYF
TRBV4-3	TRBJ1-2	-	CASSQGQGWNYGYTF
TRBV6-5	TRBJ1-2	-	CASSMGQGNYGYTF
TRBV10-2	TRBJ2-5	-	CASSENESQYF
TRBV9	TRBJ1-2	-	CASSLRDSYNYGYTF
TRBV5-5	TRBJ2-7	few	CASSLLDSLFIEQYF
TRBV6-5	TRBJ1-6	few	CASRFDRQNSPLHF